This TCR beta chain was captured in a study of neurological immune-mediated disorders (dated by TCRdb to about 2019). Concerning the study at large: Of the roughly 34 multiple sclerosis patients, around 30 had relapsing-remitting MS and 3 had secondary progressive MS. Peripheral blood TCR-beta repertoires from patients with HTLV-I-associated myelopathy (HAM/TSP), patients with multiple sclerosis, and healthy controls were compared in the study using UMI-based sequencing. The roughly 100 TCR-beta libraries covered PBMC samples along with longitudinal samples, technical triplicates, and paired sorted CD4+ and CD8+ T-cell subsets. Longitudinal HAM/TSP donors and healthy donors each had 3 time-points at intervals of about 3-45 months. The cohort included approximately 68 subjects: some 14 with HAM/TSP, approximately 35 with multiple sclerosis, and roughly 20 healthy controls. What the work shows at the level of the full study, not this receptor alone: TCR clonal expansion was greatest in HAM/TSP patients and smallest in MS patients, who ranked below even healthy controls. In phylogenetic analysis, the repertoires of 18 of 34 MS patients grouped into a cluster of related CDR3 sequences, which suggests a possible signature at the repertoire level. No identical CDR3 amino acid sequences were found to be shared among expanded clones across subjects, suggesting that TCR-beta repertoires were private in all groups. No clinical or MRI features were associated with the MS cluster, and the authors said that larger cohorts are needed.

cDNA was synthesized by template-switch 5'RACE using a primer with a 10-nucleotide random unique molecular identifier that tagged each TCR transcript. Every sequencing run yielded over 180 million TCR-beta sequences covering 15-18 subjects. The RNeasy kit was used to extract total RNA. The KAPA Real-time Library Amplification kit was used to amplify TCR-beta VDJ regions with primers targeting the TCR constant region and the 5'RACE anchor. Sample indexes and Illumina adaptors were added in a first PCR, after which library yield was increased in a second PCR. After Ampure bead purification, the TCR product of roughly 650 bp was size-selected on a 2% E-gel SizeSelection system. Before pooling, library quality was checked on a Bioanalyzer, concentration was measured with Qubit, and libraries were quantified with the Kapa Library Quantification kit. Libraries were sequenced paired-end 2 x 150 bp on an Illumina HiSeq 2500. To increase sequence diversity, 25-30% phiX was spiked into each library pool. The study's processing was this. The quality-filtered reads were processed with the UMI-based MiGEC pipeline, whose error correction step removed more than 80% of the raw TCR sequences. VDJ genes were aligned to IMGT germline references, and each clonotype was defined by a unique CDR3 amino acid sequence together with V-J genes. VDJtools evaluated clonal expansion, Shannon diversity and CDR3 relatedness (CalcPairwiseDistances, ClusterSamples); CLCbio workbench built phylogenetic trees. Clones with at least 8 unique UMIs were defined as expanded, with this threshold being based on coefficient-of-variation modelling across technical triplicates. TCRdb itself trimmed the public reads at Q25 with fastp, ran MiXCR and retained productive beta chains. Identical CDR3 protein sequences are pooled into one entry, listed with their most common genes and DNA. Clone size and V and J calls follow TCRdb, not the original study. This sample gives about 81,000 distinct CDR3 sequences in total; 3.5% to 5.5% of them show up just once. The ten most abundant clones make up more than 5% of the sample.

Explained via the paper, the time point label denotes: longitudinal time-point 3. For unsorted PBMC libraries, 2 million PBMCs were used after storage in RNAlater at -80 degrees C until RNA extraction. The multiple sclerosis patients were enrolled in a US clinical protocol that evaluated disease progression with magnetic resonance imaging. Peripheral blood was subjected to Ficoll-Hypaque density gradient centrifugation to isolate PBMCs, which were then cryopreserved in liquid nitrogen. Reading from cysteine to phenylalanine, the CDR3 counts 12 amino acids. The kept DNA is CDR3 alone, 36 bases in frame from the first base. At the junction V is shortened by 4 bases and J by 11 bases, with 14 bases in between. Taken from the germline V gene, the CDR1 and CDR2 loops are SGHDT and YYEEEE. Many counts were recorded for this clonotype. It has no known antigen specificity. Within one base of it there is no much larger clone, and no base qualities were kept.

The rearranged chain carries TRBV5-6 and TRBJ2-3; TRBD1 is perhaps the D gene, given 5 matching bases. Sequenced material: PBMCs. This receptor was identified in a woman aged 60-70 years with multiple sclerosis. DNA sequence: TGTGCCAGCAGCCCCGGCGGACACGGGCAGTATTTT. This codes for CASSPGGHGQYF.